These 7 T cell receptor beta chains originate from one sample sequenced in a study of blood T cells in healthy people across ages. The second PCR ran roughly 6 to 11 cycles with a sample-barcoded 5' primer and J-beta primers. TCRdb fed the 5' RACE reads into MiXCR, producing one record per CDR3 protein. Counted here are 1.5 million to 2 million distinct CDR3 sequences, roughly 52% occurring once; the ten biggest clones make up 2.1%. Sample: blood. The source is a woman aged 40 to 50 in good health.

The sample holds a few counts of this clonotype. CDR3 bases: TGTGCCAGCAGTTTATCGAGGGGAGGCCAGCCCCAGCATTTT. Amino acid sequence: CASSLSRGGQPQHF. The rearrangement joins TRBV27 to TRBJ1-5; a weak D match, TRBD1 (5 bases). V was shortened by 0 bases and J by 7 bases, with 10 bases between the two germline ends. CDR3 length equals 14 residues. The germline V gene encodes CDR1 MNHEY and CDR2 SMNVEV (reference sequence).

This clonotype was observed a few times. The CDR3 sequence is CASSLARGSAQHF. The DNA of the CDR3 is TGTGCCAGCAGTTTAGCGCGCGGGTCGGCCCAGCATTTT. This sequence joins TRBV12-3 or TRBV12-4 and TRBJ1-5; D is unclear. The CDR3 length is 13 residues. Trimming left V 0 bases short and J 11 bases short, with 11 bases between.

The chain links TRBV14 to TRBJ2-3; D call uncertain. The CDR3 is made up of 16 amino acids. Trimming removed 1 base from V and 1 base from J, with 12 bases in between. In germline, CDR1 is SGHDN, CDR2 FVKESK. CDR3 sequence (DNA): TGTGCCAGCAGCCAAGGACACCAGACCCGCACAGATACGCAGTATTTT. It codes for CASSQGHQTRTDTQYF. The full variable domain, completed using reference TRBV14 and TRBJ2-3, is EAGVTQFPSHSVIEKGQTVTLRCDPISGHDNLYWYRRVMGKEIKFLLHFVKESKQDESGMPNNRFLAERTGGTYSTLKVQPAELEDSGVYFCASSQGHQTRTDTQYFGPGTRLTVL.

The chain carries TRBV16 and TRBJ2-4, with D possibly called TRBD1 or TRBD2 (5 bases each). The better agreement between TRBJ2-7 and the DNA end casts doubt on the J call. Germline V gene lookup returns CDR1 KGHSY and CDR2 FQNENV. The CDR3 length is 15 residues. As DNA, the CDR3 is TGTGCCAGCAGCCAGCGGACTTATGGGGGTAACGAGCAGTACTTC. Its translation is CASSQRTYGGNEQYF.

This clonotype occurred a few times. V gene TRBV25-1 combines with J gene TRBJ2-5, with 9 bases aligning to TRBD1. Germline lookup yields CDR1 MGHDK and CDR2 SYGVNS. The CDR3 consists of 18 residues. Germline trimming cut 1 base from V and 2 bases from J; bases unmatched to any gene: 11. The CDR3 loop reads CASSESYLGTGKQETQYF. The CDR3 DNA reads TGTGCCAGCAGTGAATCCTACCTCGGGACAGGGAAGCAAGAGACCCAGTACTTC.

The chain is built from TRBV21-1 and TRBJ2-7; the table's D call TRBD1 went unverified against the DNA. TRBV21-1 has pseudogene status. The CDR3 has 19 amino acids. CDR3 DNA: TGTGCCAGCAGCAAAGTCATCGGGACAGGGGGACGGTCTACGAGGGAGCAGTACTTC. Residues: CASSKVIGTGGRSTREQYF.

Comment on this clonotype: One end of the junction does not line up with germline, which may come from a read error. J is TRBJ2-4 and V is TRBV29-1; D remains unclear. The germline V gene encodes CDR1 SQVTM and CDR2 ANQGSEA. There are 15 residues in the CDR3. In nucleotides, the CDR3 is TGCGGCGTTATACAGCCGAATCTAGCCAAAAACATTCAGTACTTC. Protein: CGVIQPNLAKNIQYF.